These T cell receptor beta chains were read from a single sample in a study of molecular identifiers for immune sequencing clone quantification. TCRdb itself ran the PCR reads through MiXCR, one entry per CDR3 protein. The sample records just under 65,000 distinct CDR3 sequences, 15% to 20% being singletons. The specimen was naive CD8+ T cells from blood, with Jurkat cell RNA spiked in. The receptors originated from a human donor in good health. Some libraries in this study had Jurkat cell RNA spiked in. Each CDR3 is given with its conserved first and last residue. The D gene is left open where the match is weak. Part of the rows lack a size; the others show once, few, many or a class for expanded clones.

>TRBJ2-1|TRBV6-1|NA|TRBD1
TGTGCCAGCAGTTACGGGACAGGTCCCTCCTACAATGAGCAGTTCTTC
CASSYGTGPSYNEQFF
>TRBJ2-5|TRBV13|many|NA
TGTGCCAGCAGCTCCCCCCGGGGACACGAAGAGACCCAGTACTTC
CASSSPRGHEETQYF
>TRBJ2-5|TRBV2|many|NA
TGTGCCAGCAGTGGAAAACTTTTTTACTTC
CASSGKLFYF
>TRBJ2-2|TRBV4-1|few|NA
TGCGCCAGCAGCCCAAGGGACGCCTCGAACACCGGGGAGCTGTTTTTT
CASSPRDASNTGELFF
>TRBJ1-6|TRBV27|few|NA
TGTGCCAGCAGTTTATCGTATTTGGGGAATTCACCCCTCCTCTTT
CASSLSYLGNSPLLF
>TRBJ2-3|TRBV27|many|NA
TGTGCCAGCAGTTCGGGGAGTATGGGTACAGATACGCAGTATTTT
CASSSGSMGTDTQYF
>TRBJ2-7|TRBV7-6|many|TRBD1
TGTGCCAGCAGCTTACTCCGGCCATTCGGACAGGGGGCCTACGAGCAGTACTTC
CASSLLRPFGQGAYEQYF
>TRBJ1-3|TRBV3-1|many|NA
TGTGCCAGCAGCCAAGATTCAGGCCCGCGTACTGGAAACACCATATATTTT
CASSQDSGPRTGNTIYF
>TRBJ2-7|TRBV4-1|many|TRBD2
TGCGCCAGCAGCCAAGATCGGGGGGGGCCTATAAGCTACGAGCAGTACTTC
CASSQDRGGPISYEQYF
>TRBJ2-2|TRBV28|NA|NA
TGTGCCAGCAGTCTTTCGATGCTCGAGGAGTGGGACACCGGGGAGCTGTTTTTT
CASSLSMLEEWDTGELFF
>TRBJ1-1|TRBV5-6|NA|NA
TGTGCCAGCAGCTTGGGAGGCTCGGACACTGAAGCTGTCTTT
CASSLGGSDTEAVF
>TRBJ2-1|TRBV10-3|NA|TRBD2
TGTGCCACCAGTGATTACGGACTAGCGGGAACCCCCTACAATGAGCAGTTCTTC
CATSDYGLAGTPYNEQFF
>TRBJ2-3|TRBV10-3|many|TRBD2
TGTGCCATCAGTGGTCGGGACTATAGGGGTTCGGATACGCAGTATTTT
CAISGRDYRGSDTQYF
>TRBJ2-2|TRBV7-9|many|TRBD2
TGTGCCAGCAGCCTGCCTAGCGGGAGTAGCCCCGGGGAGCTGTTTTTT
CASSLPSGSSPGELFF
>TRBJ2-7|TRBV7-6|few|NA
TGTGCCAGCAGCGGAAGGGGGACCTACGAGCAGTACTTC
CASSGRGTYEQYF
>TRBJ2-2|TRBV19|NA|TRBD2
TGTGCCAGTAGTTTGACTAGCGGGACGGCGAGCACCGGGGAGCTGTTTTTT
CASSLTSGTASTGELFF
>TRBJ2-1|TRBV25-1|many|NA
TGTGCCAGCAGTGAAATCGCCGGGTCCTACAATGAGCAGTTCTTC
CASSEIAGSYNEQFF
>TRBJ1-6|TRBV28|many|NA
TGTGCCAGCAGTTTAGGGGGCCCGGTCTATAATTCACCCCTCCACTTT
CASSLGGPVYNSPLHF
>TRBJ2-3|TRBV9|many|TRBD2
TGTGCCAGCAGCGTAGTTGGCGGGAGTAGTACAGATACGCAGTATTTT
CASSVVGGSSTDTQYF
>TRBJ2-7|TRBV7-2|many|NA
TGTGCCAGCAGCTTAGGACTGGACTACGAGCAGTACTTC
CASSLGLDYEQYF
>TRBJ2-7|TRBV29-1|many|TRBD1
TGCAGCGTTGCAGGGGGCCAGGGGGTTACCTACGAGCAGTACTTC
CSVAGGQGVTYEQYF
>TRBJ1-1|TRBV3-1|many|NA
TGTGCCAGCAGCCAGCTTGCCCTTGGGCGTTCTGAAGCTTTCTTT
CASSQLALGRSEAFF